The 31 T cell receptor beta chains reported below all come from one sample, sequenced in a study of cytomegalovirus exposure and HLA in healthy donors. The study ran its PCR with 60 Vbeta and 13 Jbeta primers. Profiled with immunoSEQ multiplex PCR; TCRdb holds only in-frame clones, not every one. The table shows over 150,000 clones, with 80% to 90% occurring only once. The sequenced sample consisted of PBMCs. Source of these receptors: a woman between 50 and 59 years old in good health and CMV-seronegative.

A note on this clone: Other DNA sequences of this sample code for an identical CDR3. The CDR3 DNA follows: TGTGCCAGCAGCTTGGCGCAACAGGGAAAAGGGTACTTC. Its protein is CASSLAQQGKGYF. The chain uses TRBV7-8 and TRBJ2-7; possibly TRBD1 for D (6 bases). CDR3 size: 13 residues. The V and J ends lost 3 bases and 12 bases respectively, with 18 bases between them. The germline V gene encodes CDR1 SGHVS and CDR2 FQNEAQ.

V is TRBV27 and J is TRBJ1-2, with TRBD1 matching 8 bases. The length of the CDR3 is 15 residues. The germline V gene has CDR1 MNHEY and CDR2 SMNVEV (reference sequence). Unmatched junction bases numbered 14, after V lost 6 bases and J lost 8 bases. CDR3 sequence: CASRGGTQGAPGYTF. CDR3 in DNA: TGTGCCAGCAGAGGGGGAACTCAGGGGGCGCCCGGCTACACCTTC.

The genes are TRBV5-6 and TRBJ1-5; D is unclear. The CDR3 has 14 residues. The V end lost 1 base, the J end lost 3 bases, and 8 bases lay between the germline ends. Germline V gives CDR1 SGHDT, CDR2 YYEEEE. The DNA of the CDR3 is TGTGCCAGCAGCTTGTACGGTGTCAATCAGCCCCAGCATTTT. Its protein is CASSLYGVNQPQHF.

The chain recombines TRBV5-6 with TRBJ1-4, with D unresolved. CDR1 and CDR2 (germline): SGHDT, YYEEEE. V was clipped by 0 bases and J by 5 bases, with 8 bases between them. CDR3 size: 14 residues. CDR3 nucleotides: TGTGCCAGCAGCTTGGAGACACAGAATGAAAAACTGTTTTTT. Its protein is CASSLETQNEKLFF.

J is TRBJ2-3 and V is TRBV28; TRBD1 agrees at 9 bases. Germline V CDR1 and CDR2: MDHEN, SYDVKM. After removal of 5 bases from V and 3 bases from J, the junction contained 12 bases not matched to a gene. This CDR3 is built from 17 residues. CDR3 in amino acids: CASSLVSRTGATDTQYF. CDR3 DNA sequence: TGTGCCAGCAGTCTCGTATCACGGACAGGGGCGACAGATACGCAGTATTTT. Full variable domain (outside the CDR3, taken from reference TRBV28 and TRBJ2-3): DVKVTQSSRYLVKRTGEKVFLECVQDMDHENMFWYRQDPGLGLRLIYFSYDVKMKEKGDIPEGYSVSREKKERFSLILESASTNQTSMYLCASSLVSRTGATDTQYFGPGTRLTVL.

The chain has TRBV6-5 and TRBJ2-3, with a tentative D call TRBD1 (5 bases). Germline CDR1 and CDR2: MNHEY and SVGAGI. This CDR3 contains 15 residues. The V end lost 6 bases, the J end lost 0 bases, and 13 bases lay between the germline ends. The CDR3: CASRVGVASTDTQYF. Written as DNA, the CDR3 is TGTGCCAGCAGGGTAGGGGTAGCTAGCACAGATACGCAGTATTTT.

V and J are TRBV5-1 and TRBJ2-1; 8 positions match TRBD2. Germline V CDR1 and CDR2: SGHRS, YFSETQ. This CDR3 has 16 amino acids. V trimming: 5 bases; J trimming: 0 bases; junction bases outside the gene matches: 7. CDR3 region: CASRYVSGSSYNEQFF. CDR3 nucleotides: TGCGCCAGCAGATACGTCAGCGGGAGCTCCTACAATGAGCAGTTCTTC.

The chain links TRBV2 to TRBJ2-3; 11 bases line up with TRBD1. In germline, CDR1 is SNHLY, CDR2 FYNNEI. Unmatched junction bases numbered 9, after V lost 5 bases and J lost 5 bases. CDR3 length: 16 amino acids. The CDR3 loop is CASSPTGTGGGDTQYF. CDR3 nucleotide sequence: TGTGCCAGCAGTCCCACCGGGACAGGGGGTGGAGATACGCAGTATTTT.

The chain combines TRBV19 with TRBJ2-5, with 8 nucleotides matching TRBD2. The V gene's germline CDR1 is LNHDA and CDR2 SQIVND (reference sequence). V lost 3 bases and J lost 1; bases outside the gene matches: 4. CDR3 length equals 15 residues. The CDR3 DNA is TGTGCCAGTAGTATCCCCGGGAGGGCCCAAGAGACCCAGTACTTC. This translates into CASSIPGRAQETQYF.

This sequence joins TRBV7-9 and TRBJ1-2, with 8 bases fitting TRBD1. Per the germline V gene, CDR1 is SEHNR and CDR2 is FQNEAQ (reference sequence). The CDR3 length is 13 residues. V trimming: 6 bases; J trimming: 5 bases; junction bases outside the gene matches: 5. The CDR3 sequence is CASRTQGAYGYTF. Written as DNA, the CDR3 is TGTGCCAGCAGAACCCAGGGGGCATATGGCTACACCTTC. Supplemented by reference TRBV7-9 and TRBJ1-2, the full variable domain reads DTGVSQNPRHKITKRGQNVTFRCDPISEHNRLYWYRQTLGQGPEFLTYFQNEAQLEKSRLLSDRFSAERPKGSFSTLEIQRTEQGDSAMYLCASRTQGAYGYTFGSGTRLTVV.

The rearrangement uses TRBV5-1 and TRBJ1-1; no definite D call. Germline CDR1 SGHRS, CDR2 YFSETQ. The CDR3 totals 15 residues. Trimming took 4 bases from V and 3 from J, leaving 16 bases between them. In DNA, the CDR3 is TGCGCCAGCAGCCTAGGGATGAGGGTAGACACTGAAGCTTTCTTT. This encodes CASSLGMRVDTEAFF. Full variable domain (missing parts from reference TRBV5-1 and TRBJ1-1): KAGVTQTPRYLIKTRGQQVTLSCSPISGHRSVSWYQQTPGQGLQFLFEYFSETQRNKGNFPGRFSGRQFSNSRSEMNVSTLELGDSALYLCASSLGMRVDTEAFFGQGTRLTVV.

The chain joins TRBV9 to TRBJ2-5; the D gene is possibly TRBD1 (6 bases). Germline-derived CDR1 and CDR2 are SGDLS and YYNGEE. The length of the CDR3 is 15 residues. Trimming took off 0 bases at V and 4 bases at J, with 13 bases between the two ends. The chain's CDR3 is CASSVEGVPLETQYF. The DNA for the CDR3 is TGTGCCAGCAGCGTAGAGGGGGTCCCATTAGAGACCCAGTACTTC.

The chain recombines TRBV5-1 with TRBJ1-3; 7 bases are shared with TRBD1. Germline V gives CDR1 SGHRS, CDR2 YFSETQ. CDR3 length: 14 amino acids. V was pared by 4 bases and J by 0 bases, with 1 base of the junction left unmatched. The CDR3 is CASSRTGSGNTIYF. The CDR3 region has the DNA TGCGCCAGCAGCCGGACAGGCTCTGGAAACACCATATATTTT. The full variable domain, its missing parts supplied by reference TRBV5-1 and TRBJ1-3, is KAGVTQTPRYLIKTRGQQVTLSCSPISGHRSVSWYQQTPGQGLQFLFEYFSETQRNKGNFPGRFSGRQFSNSRSEMNVSTLELGDSALYLCASSRTGSGNTIYFGEGSWLTVV.

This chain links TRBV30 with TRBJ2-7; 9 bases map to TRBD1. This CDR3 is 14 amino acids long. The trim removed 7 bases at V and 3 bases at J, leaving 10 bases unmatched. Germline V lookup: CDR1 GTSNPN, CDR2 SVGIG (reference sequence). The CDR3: CASRTGGKGYEQYF. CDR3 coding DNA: TGTGCCTCCCGAACAGGGGGCAAGGGCTACGAGCAGTACTTC.

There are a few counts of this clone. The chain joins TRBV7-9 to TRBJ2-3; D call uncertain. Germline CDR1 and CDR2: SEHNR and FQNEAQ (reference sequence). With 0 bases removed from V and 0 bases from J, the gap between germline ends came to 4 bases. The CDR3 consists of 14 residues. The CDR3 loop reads CASSLARSTDTQYF. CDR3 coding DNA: TGTGCCAGCAGCTTAGCGAGGAGCACAGATACGCAGTATTTT. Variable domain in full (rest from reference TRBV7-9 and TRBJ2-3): DTGVSQNPRHKITKRGQNVTFRCDPISEHNRLYWYRQTLGQGPEFLTYFQNEAQLEKSRLLSDRFSAERPKGSFSTLEIQRTEQGDSAMYLCASSLARSTDTQYFGPGTRLTVL.

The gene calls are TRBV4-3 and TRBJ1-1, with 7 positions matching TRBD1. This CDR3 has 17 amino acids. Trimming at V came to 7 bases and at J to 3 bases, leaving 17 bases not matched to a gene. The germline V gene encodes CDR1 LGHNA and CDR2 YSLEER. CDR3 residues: CASTYSLTSGGYTEAFF. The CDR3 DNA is TGCGCCAGCACCTATAGTCTAACGTCAGGGGGATACACTGAAGCTTTCTTT.

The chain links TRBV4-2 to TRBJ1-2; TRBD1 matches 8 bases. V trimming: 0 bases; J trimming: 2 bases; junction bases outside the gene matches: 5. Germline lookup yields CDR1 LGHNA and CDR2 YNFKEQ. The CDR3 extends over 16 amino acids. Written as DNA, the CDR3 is TGTGCCAGCAGCCAAGAGGCGGGACAGGCGAACTATGGCTACACCTTC. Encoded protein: CASSQEAGQANYGYTF.

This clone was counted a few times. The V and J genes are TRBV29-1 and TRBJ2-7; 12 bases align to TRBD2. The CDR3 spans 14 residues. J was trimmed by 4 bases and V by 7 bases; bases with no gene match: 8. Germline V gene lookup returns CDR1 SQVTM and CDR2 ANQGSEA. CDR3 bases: TGCAGCGCCGAGCTAACTAGCGGGAGGTACGAGCAGTACTTC. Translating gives CSAELTSGRYEQYF.

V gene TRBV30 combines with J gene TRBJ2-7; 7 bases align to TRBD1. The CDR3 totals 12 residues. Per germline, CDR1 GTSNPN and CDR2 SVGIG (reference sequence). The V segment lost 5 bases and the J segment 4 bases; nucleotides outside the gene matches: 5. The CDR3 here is CAWQGDFYEQYF. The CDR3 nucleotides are TGTGCCTGGCAGGGGGATTTTTACGAGCAGTACTTC.

The DNA of the CDR3 is TGCAGCTCAGGGGGCTCGAACACAGATACGCAGTATTTT. It specifies CSSGGSNTDTQYF. The V call is TRBV29-1, the J call TRBJ2-3, with 8 bases lining up with TRBD1. This CDR3 spans 13 amino acids. The trim removed 8 bases at V and 2 bases at J, leaving 6 bases unmatched. The germline gives CDR1 SQVTM, CDR2 ANQGSEA.

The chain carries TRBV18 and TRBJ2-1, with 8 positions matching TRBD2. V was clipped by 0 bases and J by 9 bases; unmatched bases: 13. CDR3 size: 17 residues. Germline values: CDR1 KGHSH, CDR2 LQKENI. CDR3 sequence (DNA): TGTGCCAGCTCACCACCAGGGAGCGGGAGTTGGGGGGGTGAGCAGTTCTTC. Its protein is CASSPPGSGSWGGEQFF.

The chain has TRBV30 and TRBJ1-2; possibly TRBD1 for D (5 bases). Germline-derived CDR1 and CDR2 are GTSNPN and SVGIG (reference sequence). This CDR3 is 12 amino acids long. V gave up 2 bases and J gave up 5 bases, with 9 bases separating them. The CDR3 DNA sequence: TGTGCCTGGAGTATCGGGGGGTATGGCTACACCTTC. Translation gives CAWSIGGYGYTF.

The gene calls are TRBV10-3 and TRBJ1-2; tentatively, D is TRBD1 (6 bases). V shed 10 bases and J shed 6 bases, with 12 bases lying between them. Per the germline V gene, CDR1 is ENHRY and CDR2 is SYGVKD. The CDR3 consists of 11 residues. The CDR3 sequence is CATKQGHGYTF. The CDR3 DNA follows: TGTGCCACCAAACAGGGCCATGGCTACACCTTC.

The DNA for the CDR3 is TGTGCCAGCAGCTCATTTCTAGCGGGGGACACCGGGGAGCTGTTTTTT. It translates to CASSSFLAGDTGELFF. V gene TRBV5-4 combines with J gene TRBJ2-2; TRBD2 agrees at 10 bases. V shed 3 bases and J 3 bases; nucleotides not matched to a gene: 5. The CDR3 consists of 16 residues. Germline V gene lookup returns CDR1 SGHNT and CDR2 YYREEE (reference sequence). Drawing the rest from reference TRBV5-4 and TRBJ2-2, the complete variable domain is ETGVTQSPTHLIKTRGQQVTLRCSSQSGHNTVSWYQQALGQGPQFIFQYYREEENGRGNFPPRFSGLQFPNYSSELNVNALELDDSALYLCASSSFLAGDTGELFFGEGSRLTVL.

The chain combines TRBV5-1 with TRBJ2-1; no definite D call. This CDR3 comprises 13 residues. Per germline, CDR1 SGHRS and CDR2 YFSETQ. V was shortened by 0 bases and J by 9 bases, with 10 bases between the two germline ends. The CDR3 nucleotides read TGCGCCAGCAGCTTGGGACTCCATCCTGAGCAGTTCTTC. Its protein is CASSLGLHPEQFF.

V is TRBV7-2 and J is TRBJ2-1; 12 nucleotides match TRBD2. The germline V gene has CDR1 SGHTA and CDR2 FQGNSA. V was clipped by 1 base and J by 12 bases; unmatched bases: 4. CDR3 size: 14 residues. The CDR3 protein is CASSLGLAGEVQFF. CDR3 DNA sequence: TGTGCCAGCAGCTTAGGACTAGCGGGAGAGGTGCAGTTCTTC. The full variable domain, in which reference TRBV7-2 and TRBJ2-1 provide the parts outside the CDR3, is GAGVSQSPSNKVTEKGKDVELRCDPISGHTALYWYRQSLGQGLEFLIYFQGNSAPDKSGLPSDRFSAERTGGSVSTLTIQRTQQEDSAVYLCASSLGLAGEVQFFGPGTRLTVL.

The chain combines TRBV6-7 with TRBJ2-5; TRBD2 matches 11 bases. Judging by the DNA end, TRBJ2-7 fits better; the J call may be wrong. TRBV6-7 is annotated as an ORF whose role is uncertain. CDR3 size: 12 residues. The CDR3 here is CARTSGTHEQYF. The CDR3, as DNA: TGTGCCAGGACTAGCGGGACCCACGAGCAGTACTTC.

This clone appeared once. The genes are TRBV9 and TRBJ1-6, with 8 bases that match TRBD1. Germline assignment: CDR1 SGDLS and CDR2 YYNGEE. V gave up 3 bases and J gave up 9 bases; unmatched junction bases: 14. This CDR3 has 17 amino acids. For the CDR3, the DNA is TGTGCCAGCAGCGCCTCGGGGCAGGGGGCGTTTGGTTCACCCCTCCACTTT. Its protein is CASSASGQGAFGSPLHF. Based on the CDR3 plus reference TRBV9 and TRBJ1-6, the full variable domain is DSGVTQTPKHLITATGQRVTLRCSPRSGDLSVYWYQQSLDQGLQFLIQYYNGEERAKGNILERFSAQQFPDLHSELNLSSLELGDSALYFCASSASGQGAFGSPLHFGNGTRLTVT.

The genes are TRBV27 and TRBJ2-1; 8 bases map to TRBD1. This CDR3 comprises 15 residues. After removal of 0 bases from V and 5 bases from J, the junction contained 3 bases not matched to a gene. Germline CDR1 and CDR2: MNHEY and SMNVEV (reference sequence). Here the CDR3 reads CASSLSVQGDNEQFF. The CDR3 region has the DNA TGTGCCAGCAGTTTATCGGTACAGGGGGACAATGAGCAGTTCTTC.

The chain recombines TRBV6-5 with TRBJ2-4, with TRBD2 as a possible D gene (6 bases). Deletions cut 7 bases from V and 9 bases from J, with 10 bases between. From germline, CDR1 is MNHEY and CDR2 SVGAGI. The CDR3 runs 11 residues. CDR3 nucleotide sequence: TGTGCCAGCAATGGGGGAGGCATTCAGTACTTC. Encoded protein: CASNGGGIQYF.

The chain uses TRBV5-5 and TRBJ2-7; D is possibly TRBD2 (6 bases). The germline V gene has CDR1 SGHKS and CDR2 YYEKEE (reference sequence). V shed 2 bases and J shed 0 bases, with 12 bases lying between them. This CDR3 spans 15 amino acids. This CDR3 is CASSFPGLLSYEQYF. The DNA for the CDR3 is TGTGCCAGCAGCTTCCCGGGACTCCTCTCCTACGAGCAGTACTTC.